This is a list of T cell receptor beta chains from one sample in a study of OX40 agonist ivuxolimab in advanced cancers. This table comes from immunoSEQ multiplex PCR, and its TCRdb copy is limited to in-frame clones, with some not included. The table has around 60,000 clones, approximately 79% seen once. Sequenced material: CD4+ or CD8+ T cells sorted from blood, taken in a trial of the OX40 agonist ivuxolimab. Source of these receptors: an adult with an advanced solid tumor such as melanoma, head and neck, liver or kidney cancer. CDR3s include the opening cysteine and the closing phenylalanine or tryptophan. Each record gives: clone size, J gene, D gene, V gene, CDR3 length, CDR3 DNA, CDR3 protein. D genes are given only for firm matches. The listing skips clone size in some rows; elsewhere it reads once, few, many or a size class.

few	TRBJ2-1	NA	TRBV7-9	12	TGTGCCAGCAGCTCAGGAGGGAATGAGCAGTTCTTC	CASSSGGNEQFF
NA	TRBJ1-4	NA	TRBV5-8	12	TGTGCCAGCAGCTTCCCGGGTGAGGAACTGTTTTTT	CASSFPGEELFF
NA	TRBJ1-2	NA	TRBV7-8	15	TGTGCCAGCAGCCCCGTTAAGGGTTCTAACTATGGCTACACCTTC	CASSPVKGSNYGYTF
once	TRBJ1-2	NA	TRBV28	15	TGTGCCAGCGCGGACAGCCCTAAAGTTAACTATGGCTACACCTTC	CASADSPKVNYGYTF
NA	TRBJ1-5	NA	TRBV6-6	12	TGTGCCAGCAGTAGGGACGCCCAGCCCCAGCATTTT	CASSRDAQPQHF
NA	TRBJ2-7	TRBD2	TRBV19	14	TGTGCCAGTAGTCACCGGACCAGGGAGGGCGAGCAGTACTTC	CASSHRTREGEQYF
NA	TRBJ1-5	NA	TRBV6-6	15	TGTGCCAGCAGTTACAACAGGGAAAGCAATCAGCCCCAGCATTTT	CASSYNRESNQPQHF
NA	TRBJ1-3	NA	TRBV7-8	15	TGTGCCAGCACTCCCCCGGGGCATTCTAAAAACACCATATATTTT	CASTPPGHSKNTIYF
NA	TRBJ1-2	NA	TRBV5-1	13	TGCGCCAGCACGGTTCGAAAGACCTATGGCTACACCTTC	CASTVRKTYGYTF
once	TRBJ2-7	NA	TRBV5-8	16	TGTGCCAGCAGATCCAGAGTGGCAGGCAATGGATACGAGCAGTACTTC	CASRSRVAGNGYEQYF
NA	TRBJ1-2	NA	TRBV4-2	18	TGTGCCAGCAGCTTGGGTCTGGGAACCGTGTTAGCTAACTATGGCTACACCTTC	CASSLGLGTVLANYGYTF
NA	TRBJ2-2	NA	TRBV7-3	15	TGTGCCAGCAGCCCCGCAGGGGAATTCACCGGGGAGCTGTTTTTT	CASSPAGEFTGELFF
NA	TRBJ1-5	TRBD1	TRBV7-9	13	TGTGCCAGCAGCGTACAGGGGGATCAGCCCCAGCATTTT	CASSVQGDQPQHF
NA	TRBJ2-7	TRBD2	TRBV10-3	14	TGTGCCATCAGTCTAGGGACTAGCACCTACGAGCAGTACTTC	CAISLGTSTYEQYF
once	TRBJ1-6	NA	TRBV15	15	TGTGCCACCACCCAAATAGGCTCCTATAATTCACCCCTCCACTTT	CATTQIGSYNSPLHF
many	TRBJ1-1	NA	TRBV6-9	14	TGTGCCAGCAGTTACCCTACGGACAGAACTGAAGCTTTCTTT	CASSYPTDRTEAFF
few	TRBJ1-3	TRBD1	TRBV7-9	15	TGTGCCAGCAGCTTCTGGGACAGGGATGGAAACACCATATATTTT	CASSFWDRDGNTIYF
NA	TRBJ2-2	TRBD2	TRBV4-3	18	TGCGCCAGCAGCCCAGGTATTAGCGGGGGGCCGAACACCGGGGAGCTGTTTTTT	CASSPGISGGPNTGELFF
NA	TRBJ1-3	NA	TRBV19	14	TGTGCCTGTAGAGGGGGTGCAACTGGAAACACCATATATTTT	CACRGGATGNTIYF
NA	TRBJ2-3	NA	TRBV12-5	14	TGTGCTAGTGGTTCCGAGCTGGGCACAGATACGCAGTATTTT	CASGSELGTDTQYF
NA	TRBJ1-1	NA	TRBV19	13	TGTGCCAGTAGTATGGGTGTTGAGTTTGAAGCTTTCTTT	CASSMGVEFEAFF
NA	TRBJ2-7	NA	TRBV27	11	TGTGCCAGCAGTTCATCCTACGAGCAGTACTTC	CASSSSYEQYF
few	TRBJ1-6	NA	TRBV7-8	14	TGTGCCAGCAGCTTAGGAACCTATAATTCACCCCTCCACTTT	CASSLGTYNSPLHF
NA	TRBJ2-2	NA	TRBV5-1	14	TGCGCCAGCAGCTTGAGGACGGACACCGGGGAGCTGTTTTTT	CASSLRTDTGELFF
NA	TRBJ1-4	NA	TRBV9	16	TGTGCCAGCAGCGTAGGCGAGTCAGTCAAAAATGAAAAACTGTTTTTT	CASSVGESVKNEKLFF
NA	TRBJ1-1	NA	TRBV5-1	14	TGCGCCAGCAGCTACGGGGGCGTGAACACTGAAGCTTTCTTT	CASSYGGVNTEAFF
NA	TRBJ1-6	NA	TRBV25-1	13	TGTGCCAGCAGTGATTCCTATAATTCACCCCTCCACTTT	CASSDSYNSPLHF
NA	TRBJ2-5	NA	TRBV11-2	15	TGTGCCAGCAGCTCGCCCACGGGGGGCATAGAGACCCAGTACTTC	CASSSPTGGIETQYF
once	TRBJ2-1	NA	TRBV2	10	TGTGCCAGCAAGGGATTAGGGCAGTTCTTC	CASKGLGQFF
NA	TRBJ2-7	NA	TRBV7-9	15	TGTGCCAGCAGCTTAATCCGGCCTGACGGATACGAGCAGTACTTC	CASSLIRPDGYEQYF
NA	TRBJ2-7	NA	TRBV7-3	13	TGTGCCAGCAGCTCCTACGCGGGCTACGAGCAGTACTTC	CASSSYAGYEQYF
NA	TRBJ1-5	NA	TRBV6-5	14	TGTGCCAGCAGTCCTTCAGGGGAGATTCAGCCCCAGCATTTT	CASSPSGEIQPQHF
few	TRBJ2-7	NA	TRBV18	14	TGTGCCAGCTCACCCCCAGCCGGCCCTCATGAGCAGTACTTC	CASSPPAGPHEQYF
NA	TRBJ2-7	NA	TRBV11-3	12	TGTGCCAGCAGCCCCGACAGTCACGAGCAGTACTTC	CASSPDSHEQYF
NA	TRBJ2-7	NA	TRBV2	14	TGTGCCAGCAGTGATGCCACAGGGGGGGACGAGCAGTACTTC	CASSDATGGDEQYF
NA	TRBJ1-5	NA	TRBV7-9	12	TGTGCCAGCAGCTTAGGTGATCAGCCCCAGCATTTT	CASSLGDQPQHF
once	TRBJ2-2	NA	TRBV2	13	TGTGCCAGCTTGATAGGGGCCACCGGGGAGCTGTTTTTT	CASLIGATGELFF
NA	TRBJ1-5	NA	TRBV30	13	TGTGCCTGGAGTGGGGATAGCAATCAGCCCCAGCATTTT	CAWSGDSNQPQHF
NA	TRBJ2-1	NA	TRBV7-3	14	TGTGCCAGCAGCTTGACGGAGTCCTACAATGAGCAGTTCTTC	CASSLTESYNEQFF
NA	TRBJ2-1	NA	TRBV7-6	12	TGTGCCAGCAGCCAGGACCCCTTGGAGCAGTTCTTC	CASSQDPLEQFF
NA	TRBJ2-1	NA	TRBV9	12	TGTGCCAGCAGCGTAGGATCCGTTGAGCAGTTCTTC	CASSVGSVEQFF
NA	TRBJ1-1	NA	TRBV19	17	TGTGCCAGTAGTACCTGGGGCAGCCCTCTCCGGAACACTGAAGCTTTCTTT	CASSTWGSPLRNTEAFF
NA	TRBJ2-1	NA	TRBV7-2	17	TGTGCCAGCAGCCCCTGGGGGGGGACAAGAACTTACAATGAGCAGTTCTTC	CASSPWGGTRTYNEQFF
NA	TRBJ1-2	NA	TRBV27	14	TGTGCCAGCAGGGAGTCGGGACGGAACTATGGCTACACCTTC	CASRESGRNYGYTF
NA	TRBJ1-5	NA	TRBV9	13	TGTGCCAGCAGCCCCGGGGGAAATCAGCCCCAGCATTTT	CASSPGGNQPQHF
NA	TRBJ2-1	TRBD2	TRBV30	15	TGTGCCTGGAGCGGACTAGCGGGCACCTACAATGAGCAGTTCTTC	CAWSGLAGTYNEQFF
NA	TRBJ2-5	NA	TRBV18	14	TGTGCCAGCTCACCAGGGCAGCCGCAAGAGACCCAGTACTTC	CASSPGQPQETQYF
NA	TRBJ2-7	NA	TRBV4-3	16	TGCGCCAGCAGCCAAGTGGCCCAGGGAATCTCCTACGAGCAGTACTTC	CASSQVAQGISYEQYF
NA	TRBJ2-1	NA	TRBV19	15	TGTGCCAGTAGTGGAAGGACCAGCTCCTACAATGAGCAGTTCTTC	CASSGRTSSYNEQFF
NA	TRBJ1-3	TRBD1	TRBV7-3	15	TGTGCCAGCAGCTTTGGGACAGGGCCGGTAAACACCATATATTTT	CASSFGTGPVNTIYF